The 8 T cell receptor beta chains listed next were all sequenced from one sample in a study (dated by TCRdb to 2016 to 2017). Receptor libraries were prepared by RT-PCR. The instrument given in TCRdb is Illumina MiSeq. TCRdb reworked the public reads: Q25 trimming with fastp, MiXCR clone assembly, productive beta chains retained. Rows merge per CDR3 protein into single entries with the most common DNA and genes. In all, the sample holds more than 600,000 distinct CDR3 sequences, and over 12% of those were seen once. Of the sample, about 3.6% is held by the ten largest clones. Specimen: memory CD4+ T cells from blood. These receptors all stem from a female donor in good health, serving as a healthy control.

This clonotype was observed many times. The V gene is TRBV28, the J gene TRBJ2-7; D perhaps matches TRBD1 (6 bases). Germline-derived CDR1 and CDR2 are MDHEN and SYDVKM. V gave up 6 bases and J gave up 8 bases, with 11 bases separating them. The CDR3 covers 11 residues. In DNA form, the CDR3 reads TGTGCCAGCAGACGGGACAATAAGCAGTACTTC. Amino acids: CASRRDNKQYF.

This clonotype was seen only a few times. This chain uses TRBV20-1 with TRBJ1-4; possibly TRBD1 for D (6 bases). V lost 1 base to trimming and J lost 8 bases, with 17 bases between them. Germline CDR1 reads DFQATT; CDR2 reads SNEGSKA (reference sequence). CDR3 length equals 15 residues. DNA of the CDR3: TGCAGTGCTAGAGGGGCGGTAGGGGGAGGCGAAAAACTGTTTTTT. This sequence encodes CSARGAVGGGEKLFF.

The chain has TRBV27 and TRBJ2-5; 8 bases agree with TRBD1. The CDR3 covers 15 residues. V shed 7 bases and J 7 bases; nucleotides not matched to a gene: 14. CDR1 is MNHEY and CDR2 is SMNVEV in the germline V gene (reference sequence). CDR3 in DNA: TGTGCCAGCACCCCGGACAGGGTTGGTACAGGGACCCAGTACTTC. Residues: CASTPDRVGTGTQYF.

With regard to this clonotype: It may be a read error: a sequence one base away is much more abundant. The J gene is TRBJ2-1, the V gene TRBV5-1; D may be TRBD2 (6 bases). The CDR3 covers 15 residues. Trimming took off 4 bases at V and 0 bases at J, with 11 bases between the two ends. Per germline, CDR1 SGHRS and CDR2 YFSETQ. CDR3 coding DNA: TGCGCCAGCAGCGTAGCGGCGGCCTCCTACAATGAGCAGTTCTTC. Translated, it gives CASSVAAASYNEQFF. Full variable domain (outside the CDR3, taken from reference TRBV5-1 and TRBJ2-1): KAGVTQTPRYLIKTRGQQVTLSCSPISGHRSVSWYQQTPGQGLQFLFEYFSETQRNKGNFPGRFSGRQFSNSRSEMNVSTLELGDSALYLCASSVAAASYNEQFFGPGTRLTVL.

This clonotype was counted a few times. The chain couples TRBV6-4 to TRBJ2-1; D may be TRBD1 (5 bases). Trimming pared 6 bases from V and 0 bases from J, leaving 12 bases between. CDR3 length: 15 amino acids. Germline V gives CDR1 MRHNA, CDR2 SNTAGT. The CDR3, as DNA: TGTGCCAGCAGCAGGGAATACGACTCCTACAATGAGCAGTTCTTC. This gives the protein CASSREYDSYNEQFF.

The chain employs TRBV28 and TRBJ2-7; TRBD2 might be the D (6 bases). V lost 7 bases to trimming and J lost 2 bases, with 9 bases between them. The germline V gene encodes CDR1 MDHEN and CDR2 SYDVKM. This CDR3 contains 12 residues. This CDR3 is CASKSGAYEQYF. The CDR3, as DNA: TGTGCCAGCAAGTCGGGAGCCTACGAGCAGTACTTC.

This clonotype has at least ten counts. The chain uses TRBV5-1 and TRBJ2-3; 14 nucleotides agree with TRBD2. The CDR3 is 17 residues long. J lost 2 bases, V lost 3 bases, and 5 bases had no gene match. Germline CDR1 and CDR2: SGHRS and YFSETQ. CDR3 nucleotide sequence: TGCGCCAGCAGCTCCGGACTAGCGGGAGGACCCACAGATACGCAGTATTTT. This sequence encodes CASSSGLAGGPTDTQYF.

This clonotype was found a few times. CDR3 in amino acids: CASSLQGGDGNTEAFF. The CDR3 DNA follows: TGCGCCAGCAGCTTGCAAGGGGGGGACGGGAACACTGAAGCTTTCTTT. The V call is TRBV5-1, the J call TRBJ1-1; tentative D call: TRBD1 (6 bases). The germline V gene encodes CDR1 SGHRS and CDR2 YFSETQ. Trimming shortened V by 1 base and J by 1 base, and 14 bases separated the two germline ends. This CDR3 comprises 16 residues.